The clone carrying this T cell receptor beta chain occurred many times. Its specificity is unknown. The data were obtained in a study of T cell repertoires in cytomegalovirus infection. Study summary: Public TCR beta signature analysis indicated the presence of both CMV infection and matching HLA type.

Overall study findings and caveats: The ex vivo response was dominated by HLA-C-restricted CMV-specific TCR beta clonotypes. Carriage of CMV together with the relevant HLA was identifiable through cumulative public TCR beta family frequency.

Looked up from germline, CDR1 is MDHEN and CDR2 is SYDVKM. V was pared by 6 bases and J by 6 bases, with 14 bases between. The CDR3 totals 13 residues. TCRdb reanalysed the reads using MiXCR and keeps one entry per CDR3 protein. There are fewer than 400,000 distinct CDR3 sequences in the sample; 15% to 20% occur only once, and approximately 8% lies in the top ten. The source material was PBMCs. The V call is TRBV28, the J call TRBJ2-5; D gene ambiguous. This receptor was identified in a human donor in good health (CMV status not recorded). Some clones in this sample may be carry-over from other donors' samples. The CDR3 coding sequence is TGTGCCAGCAGACAAGATACTCTGCAGACCCAGTACTTC. It encodes CASRQDTLQTQYF.